The rows below give T cell receptor beta chains drawn from one sample of a study of Ad26.COV2.S vaccination and SARS-CoV-2 variants. The protocol was immunoSEQ multiplex PCR, while the TCRdb copy is restricted to in-frame clones and leaves out a portion. The sample consists of about 380,000 clones, 83% of them appearing once. The sequenced sample was peripheral blood, obtained in a trial of Ad26.COV2.S vaccine versus placebo. The source is a person between 18 and 65 years old who received the Ad26.COV2.S COVID-19 vaccine or a placebo. The CDR3 runs from the conserved cysteine through the conserved F or W. Each record gives: J gene, V gene, D gene, clone size, CDR3 protein, CDR3 DNA. The D gene is left open where the match is weak. Expanded clones are given a class, and other clones once, few, many or no size at all.

j_call: TRBJ2-7
v_call: TRBV5-4
d_call: .
clone_size: .
cdr3_aa: CASSLGGVSYEQYF
cdr3_nt: TGTGCCAGCAGCTTAGGCGGGGTTTCCTACGAGCAGTACTTC

j_call: TRBJ2-5
v_call: TRBV4-2
d_call: TRBD2
clone_size: once
cdr3_aa: CASSQAGGEQETQYF
cdr3_nt: TGTGCCAGCAGCCAAGCGGGAGGGGAGCAAGAGACCCAGTACTTC

j_call: TRBJ1-3
v_call: TRBV27
d_call: .
clone_size: .
cdr3_aa: CASSPRAGGNTIYF
cdr3_nt: TGTGCCAGCAGTCCCCGGGCCGGCGGAAACACCATATATTTT

j_call: TRBJ1-6
v_call: TRBV10-2
d_call: .
clone_size: .
cdr3_aa: CASRGEEGLPLHF
cdr3_nt: TGCGCCAGCAGGGGGGAGGAGGGTTTACCCCTCCACTTT

j_call: TRBJ2-4
v_call: TRBV9
d_call: .
clone_size: .
cdr3_aa: CASSPEGGGAKNIQYF
cdr3_nt: TGTGCCAGCAGCCCGGAGGGAGGGGGAGCCAAAAACATTCAGTACTTC

j_call: TRBJ2-5
v_call: TRBV7-9
d_call: .
clone_size: .
cdr3_aa: CASSLGLAGETQYF
cdr3_nt: TGTGCCAGCAGCTTAGGGCTAGCTGGGGAGACCCAGTACTTC

j_call: TRBJ2-2
v_call: TRBV27
d_call: .
clone_size: once
cdr3_aa: CASSFYPGSTGELFF
cdr3_nt: TGTGCCAGCAGTTTCTACCCAGGGAGCACCGGGGAGCTGTTTTTT

j_call: TRBJ1-1
v_call: TRBV11-2
d_call: .
clone_size: .
cdr3_aa: CASSQQQNTEAFF
cdr3_nt: TGTGCCAGCAGCCAACAGCAGAACACTGAAGCTTTCTTT

j_call: TRBJ2-2
v_call: TRBV12-5
d_call: .
clone_size: .
cdr3_aa: CASGFVADGTANTGELFF
cdr3_nt: TGTGCTAGTGGTTTCGTAGCGGATGGGACGGCGAACACCGGGGAGCTGTTTTTT

j_call: TRBJ2-7
v_call: TRBV7-9
d_call: TRBD2
clone_size: .
cdr3_aa: CASSSHLAGDSYEQYF
cdr3_nt: TGTGCCAGCAGCTCTCATCTAGCGGGGGACTCCTACGAGCAGTACTTC

j_call: TRBJ2-1
v_call: TRBV10-3
d_call: .
clone_size: .
cdr3_aa: CAIRSYNEQFF
cdr3_nt: TGTGCCATCAGATCCTACAATGAGCAGTTCTTC

j_call: TRBJ2-3
v_call: TRBV6-1
d_call: TRBD2
clone_size: .
cdr3_aa: CASSELAGGADTQYF
cdr3_nt: TGTGCCAGCAGTGAGCTAGCGGGAGGGGCAGATACGCAGTATTTT

j_call: TRBJ2-7
v_call: TRBV6-6
d_call: TRBD1
clone_size: .
cdr3_aa: CASSQGQKNSYEQYF
cdr3_nt: TGTGCCAGCAGCCAGGGACAGAAAAACTCCTACGAGCAGTACTTC

j_call: TRBJ1-6
v_call: TRBV27
d_call: TRBD1
clone_size: .
cdr3_aa: CASSSLGTVNSPLHF
cdr3_nt: TGTGCCAGCAGTTCGCTCGGGACAGTTAATTCACCCCTCCACTTT

j_call: TRBJ2-3
v_call: TRBV9
d_call: .
clone_size: .
cdr3_aa: CASSVTGGGPDTQYF
cdr3_nt: TGTGCCAGCAGCGTAACCGGGGGAGGTCCAGATACGCAGTATTTT

j_call: TRBJ1-5
v_call: TRBV6-6
d_call: .
clone_size: .
cdr3_aa: CASSRAAGNQPQHF
cdr3_nt: TGTGCCAGCAGCCGGGCGGCGGGCAATCAGCCCCAGCATTTT

j_call: TRBJ1-2
v_call: TRBV7-9
d_call: .
clone_size: .
cdr3_aa: CASSLGDGTTFSF
cdr3_nt: TGTGCCAGCAGCTTAGGGGACGGTACAACTTTCTCCTTC

j_call: TRBJ1-1
v_call: TRBV19
d_call: .
clone_size: once
cdr3_aa: CASSWNMDTEAFF
cdr3_nt: TGTGCCAGTAGTTGGAACATGGACACTGAAGCTTTCTTT

j_call: TRBJ1-2
v_call: TRBV28
d_call: TRBD1
clone_size: few
cdr3_aa: CASSLTGDHYGYTF
cdr3_nt: TGTGCCAGCAGTTTGACAGGGGATCACTATGGCTACACCTTC

j_call: TRBJ1-3
v_call: TRBV9
d_call: .
clone_size: .
cdr3_aa: CASSVTGYSGNTIYF
cdr3_nt: TGTGCCAGCAGCGTAACAGGGTATTCTGGAAACACCATATATTTT

j_call: TRBJ2-7
v_call: TRBV11-3
d_call: .
clone_size: .
cdr3_aa: CASSPRQPAYEQYF
cdr3_nt: TGTGCCAGCAGCCCTAGACAGCCCGCCTACGAGCAGTACTTC

j_call: TRBJ2-7
v_call: TRBV6-5
d_call: TRBD2
clone_size: once
cdr3_aa: CASSYSASGGFYEQYF
cdr3_nt: TGTGCCAGCAGTTACTCAGCTAGCGGGGGGTTCTACGAGCAGTACTTC

j_call: TRBJ1-5
v_call: TRBV2
d_call: .
clone_size: .
cdr3_aa: CASSDWDGGNQPQHF
cdr3_nt: TGTGCCAGCAGTGACTGGGACGGGGGCAATCAGCCCCAGCATTTT

j_call: TRBJ1-4
v_call: TRBV6-1
d_call: .
clone_size: .
cdr3_aa: CASSADSATNEKLFF
cdr3_nt: TGTGCCAGCAGTGCTGACAGCGCAACTAATGAAAAACTGTTTTTT

j_call: TRBJ1-5
v_call: TRBV7-8
d_call: TRBD1
clone_size: few
cdr3_aa: CASSRGTAIGQPQHF
cdr3_nt: TGTGCCAGCAGCCGAGGGACAGCCATTGGGCAGCCCCAGCATTTT

j_call: TRBJ1-1
v_call: TRBV7-2
d_call: TRBD1
clone_size: .
cdr3_aa: CASSLAQGGLSEAFF
cdr3_nt: TGTGCCAGCAGCTTAGCTCAGGGGGGGCTCTCTGAAGCTTTCTTT

j_call: TRBJ2-7
v_call: TRBV2
d_call: .
clone_size: .
cdr3_aa: CASIVGSYEQYF
cdr3_nt: TGTGCCAGCATCGTCGGATCCTACGAGCAGTACTTC

j_call: TRBJ1-5
v_call: TRBV19
d_call: TRBD1
clone_size: .
cdr3_aa: CASGTGGWNQPQHF
cdr3_nt: TGTGCCAGTGGGACAGGGGGTTGGAATCAGCCCCAGCATTTT

j_call: TRBJ2-5
v_call: TRBV5-4
d_call: TRBD2
clone_size: .
cdr3_aa: CASIQLAFLQETQYF
cdr3_nt: TGTGCCAGCATCCAACTAGCGTTCCTCCAAGAGACCCAGTACTTC

j_call: TRBJ2-3
v_call: TRBV5-1
d_call: .
clone_size: once
cdr3_aa: CASSLDPSTDTQYF
cdr3_nt: TGCGCCAGCAGCTTGGACCCTTCCACAGATACGCAGTATTTT

j_call: TRBJ1-5
v_call: TRBV6-5
d_call: .
clone_size: .
cdr3_aa: CASSLYGTPVGQPQHF
cdr3_nt: TGTGCCAGCAGTTTATACGGGACACCGGTCGGTCAGCCCCAGCATTTT

j_call: TRBJ2-2
v_call: TRBV6-5
d_call: .
clone_size: .
cdr3_aa: CASRVGRGELFF
cdr3_nt: TGTGCCAGCAGGGTGGGCCGTGGGGAGCTGTTTTTT

j_call: TRBJ2-7
v_call: TRBV5-6
d_call: .
clone_size: .
cdr3_aa: CASSLGYEQYF
cdr3_nt: TGTGCCAGCAGCTTGGGGTACGAGCAGTACTTC

j_call: TRBJ2-1
v_call: TRBV9
d_call: TRBD2
clone_size: .
cdr3_aa: CASSVVRGVPSSYNEQFF
cdr3_nt: TGTGCCAGCAGCGTAGTGCGGGGGGTTCCTAGCTCCTACAATGAGCAGTTCTTC

j_call: TRBJ2-2
v_call: TRBV13
d_call: .
clone_size: few
cdr3_aa: CASSLGGNTGELFF
cdr3_nt: TGTGCCAGCAGCTTAGGCGGGAACACCGGGGAGCTGTTTTTT

j_call: TRBJ2-1
v_call: TRBV12-3/TRBV12-4
d_call: .
clone_size: .
cdr3_aa: CASSFRELNEQFF
cdr3_nt: TGTGCCAGCAGTTTCAGGGAGCTCAATGAGCAGTTCTTC

j_call: TRBJ1-2
v_call: TRBV7-9
d_call: .
clone_size: .
cdr3_aa: CASSPRSYNYGYTF
cdr3_nt: TGTGCCAGCAGCCCCAGGTCCTATAACTATGGCTACACCTTC

j_call: TRBJ2-7
v_call: TRBV11-2
d_call: .
clone_size: .
cdr3_aa: CASSLVNSRAYEQYF
cdr3_nt: TGTGCCAGCAGCTTAGTGAATTCCAGGGCCTACGAGCAGTACTTC

j_call: TRBJ2-1
v_call: TRBV9
d_call: TRBD2
clone_size: .
cdr3_aa: CASSVLGTSGTNEQFF
cdr3_nt: TGTGCCAGCAGCGTATTGGGGACTAGCGGAACCAATGAGCAGTTCTTC

j_call: TRBJ1-3
v_call: TRBV14
d_call: .
clone_size: .
cdr3_aa: CASSRGRFSSGNTIYF
cdr3_nt: TGTGCCAGCAGCCGGGGACGGTTTTCCTCTGGAAACACCATATATTTT

j_call: TRBJ1-2
v_call: TRBV6-5
d_call: TRBD1
clone_size: few
cdr3_aa: CASSPTGDYGYTF
cdr3_nt: TGTGCCAGCAGTCCGACAGGGGACTATGGCTACACCTTC

j_call: TRBJ1-4
v_call: TRBV7-9
d_call: .
clone_size: .
cdr3_aa: CASSRGGGLSTNEKLFF
cdr3_nt: TGTGCCAGCAGCCGCGGGGGCGGACTATCAACTAATGAAAAACTGTTTTTT

j_call: TRBJ1-1
v_call: TRBV12-3/TRBV12-4
d_call: .
clone_size: many
cdr3_aa: CASSLKDSEAFF
cdr3_nt: TGTGCCAGCAGTTTAAAGGACAGCGAAGCTTTCTTT

j_call: TRBJ1-2
v_call: TRBV15
d_call: .
clone_size: .
cdr3_aa: CATSRVRGPNYGYTF
cdr3_nt: TGTGCCACCAGCAGAGTAAGGGGACCCAACTATGGCTACACCTTC